The sequence of this T cell receptor beta chain was determined in a study of T cells in Graves' hyperthyroidism and ophthalmopathy. Study-level points and caveats: Also found in blood were most expanded thyroid clonotypes above 0.001.

The CDR3 regions of TCR beta were amplified from RNA transcripts. A first-round RT-PCR of the TCR CDR3 used the HTBI primer set. In TCRdb, the multiplex PCR reads were re-called with MiXCR into one record per CDR3 protein. The repertoire holds some 250,000 distinct CDR3 sequences, roughly 15% seen once, with roughly 30% in the top ten. Points on this clonotype: Its specificity is not known.

The receptor comes from a woman aged 50 to 65 with Graves' hyperthyroidism that later progressed to Graves' ophthalmopathy. The sample comprised blood.

CDR3 region: CASSPKGGGRAEDTQYF. Here the CDR3 DNA reads TGTGCCAGCAGTCCAAAGGGGGGGGGGAGGGCCGAAGATACGCAGTATTTT. This chain connects TRBV12-3 or TRBV12-4 to TRBJ2-3; tentatively, D is TRBD2 (7 bases). Trimming took off 5 bases at V and 5 bases at J, with 23 bases between the two ends. CDR3 length equals 17 residues.